The rows below give T cell receptor beta chains drawn from one sample of a study of T-cell memory formation after mild COVID-19. TCRdb analysed the 5' RACE reads with MiXCR anew, one entry per CDR3 protein. This table has 400,000 or so distinct CDR3 sequences, about 19% appearing once. Specimen: PBMCs or a T cell subset sorted from them (not recorded which). These receptors were collected from an adult woman who had mild COVID-19 (a few samples of this study predate the infection). Cell type and time point are not known. CDR3s include the opening cysteine and the closing phenylalanine or tryptophan. D genes are given only for firm matches. Not all rows give a size; the values are once, few, many and, for expanded clones, a class.

>TRBV29-1|.|TRBJ2-5|13|.
TGCAGCGTTGTGAGGGTCAGGGGAGAGACCCAGTACTTC
CSVVRVRGETQYF
>TRBV24-1|.|TRBJ2-2|18|.
TGTGCCACCAGTGATTTGCGCGGCACTGGAACCGCCACCGGGGAGCTGTTTTTT
CATSDLRGTGTATGELFF
>TRBV20-1|many|TRBJ2-3|14|.
TGCAGTGCTAGCTCATCGCTGGACACAGATACGCAGTATTTT
CSASSSLDTDTQYF
>TRBV27|.|TRBJ2-1|13|.
TGTGCCAGCAGTCAGAGCAGGGGAGAAGGACAGTTCTTC
CASSQSRGEGQFF
>TRBV6-6|.|TRBJ2-3|15|TRBD1
TGTGCCAGCAGATCCCGACAGGGGGCTACGTATACGCAGTATTTT
CASRSRQGATYTQYF
>TRBV7-2|.|TRBJ1-2|14|TRBD1
TGTGCCAGCAGCTTGATGCAGGGGGTCTATGGCTACACCTTC
CASSLMQGVYGYTF
>TRBV7-8|few|TRBJ2-6|18|.
TGTGCCAGCAGCTTTAAGGCACCCCCCTCAGGGGGGGCCAACGTCCTGACTTTC
CASSFKAPPSGGANVLTF
>TRBV20-1|.|TRBJ2-3|14|TRBD2
TGCAGTGCTTGGACTAGTGTCCGCCCAGATACGCAGTATTTT
CSAWTSVRPDTQYF
>TRBV7-9|.|TRBJ2-1|16|.
TGTGCCAGCAGCTTATTTGTAGCCGGGAGTGGGAATGAGCAGTTCTTC
CASSLFVAGSGNEQFF
>TRBV7-9|few|TRBJ2-7|13|.
TGTGCCAGCAGTCTCCCTGAGGGAGACGAGCAGTACTTC
CASSLPEGDEQYF
>TRBV7-9|many|TRBJ1-1|13|.
TGTGCCAGCAGCGAGACAGGAGGGACTGAAGCTTTCTTT
CASSETGGTEAFF
>TRBV12-3/TRBV12-4|.|TRBJ1-4|15|.
TGTGCCAGCAGTTCCTCCTCCGGAGTATATGAAAAACTGTTTTTT
CASSSSSGVYEKLFF
>TRBV7-2|.|TRBJ2-5|12|.
TGTGCCAGCAGCTGGAGAGGGCGGACCCAGTACTTC
CASSWRGRTQYF
>TRBV15|few|TRBJ2-3|17|TRBD2
TGTGCCACCAGCGGAATGGGACTAGCGGGGATCACAGATACGCAGTATTTT
CATSGMGLAGITDTQYF
>TRBV20-1|few|TRBJ2-5|16|.
TGCAGTGCTAGAGTATCCCCGAGGGCTAGCCAAGAGACCCAGTACTTC
CSARVSPRASQETQYF
>TRBV12-3/TRBV12-4|many|TRBJ2-4|13|.
TGTGCCAGCAGTTTATCCTCCAAAAACATTCAGTACTTC
CASSLSSKNIQYF
>TRBV20-1|few|TRBJ2-6|15|TRBD1
TGCAGTGCTAGTACGGGACAGGGCGATGTCAACGTCCTGACTTTC
CSASTGQGDVNVLTF